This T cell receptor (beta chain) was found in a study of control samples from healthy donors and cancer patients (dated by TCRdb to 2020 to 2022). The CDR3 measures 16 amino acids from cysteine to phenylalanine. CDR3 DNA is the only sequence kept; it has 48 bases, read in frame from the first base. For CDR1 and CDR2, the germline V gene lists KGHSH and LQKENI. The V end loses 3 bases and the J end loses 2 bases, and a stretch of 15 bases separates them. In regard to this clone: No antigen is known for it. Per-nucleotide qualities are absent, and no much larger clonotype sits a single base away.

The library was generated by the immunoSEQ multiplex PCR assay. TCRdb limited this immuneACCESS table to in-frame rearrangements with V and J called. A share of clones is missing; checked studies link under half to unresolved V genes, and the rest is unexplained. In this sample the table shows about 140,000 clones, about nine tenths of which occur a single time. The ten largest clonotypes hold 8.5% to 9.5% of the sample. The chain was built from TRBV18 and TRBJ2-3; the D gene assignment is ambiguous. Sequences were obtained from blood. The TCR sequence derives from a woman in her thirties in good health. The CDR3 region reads CASSPRTADHTDTQYF. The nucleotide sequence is TGTGCCAGCTCACCCCGGACCGCCGACCACACAGATACGCAGTATTTT.